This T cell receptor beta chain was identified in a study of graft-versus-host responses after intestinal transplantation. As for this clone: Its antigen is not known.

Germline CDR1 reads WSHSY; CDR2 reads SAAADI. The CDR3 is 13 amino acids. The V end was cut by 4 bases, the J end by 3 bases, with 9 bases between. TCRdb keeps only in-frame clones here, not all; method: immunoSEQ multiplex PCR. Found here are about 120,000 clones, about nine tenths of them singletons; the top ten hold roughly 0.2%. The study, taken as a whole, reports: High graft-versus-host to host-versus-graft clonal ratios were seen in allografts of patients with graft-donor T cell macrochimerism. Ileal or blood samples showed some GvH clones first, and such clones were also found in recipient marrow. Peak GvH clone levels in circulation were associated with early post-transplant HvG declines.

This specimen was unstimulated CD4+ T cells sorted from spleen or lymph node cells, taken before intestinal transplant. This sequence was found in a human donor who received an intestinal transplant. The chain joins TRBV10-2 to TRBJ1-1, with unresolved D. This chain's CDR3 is CASSVLGDTEAFF. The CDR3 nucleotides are TGCGCCAGCAGTGTTTTGGGCGACACTGAAGCTTTCTTT.